The rows below give T cell receptor beta chains drawn from one sample of a study of blood T cell repertoires in COVID-19. The repertoire was sequenced with immunoSEQ multiplex PCR; TCRdb's copy has only in-frame clones and lacks some. The data show about 480,000 clones, roughly 89% seen once. The sample was peripheral blood. These receptors came from a man aged 18 to 35 with COVID-19, enrolled during active disease. Each CDR3 is given with its conserved first and last residue. The order of the fields is J gene, V gene, CDR3 protein.

J gene: TRBJ1-3; V gene: TRBV19; CDR3 protein: CATNDRGTGNTIYF
J gene: TRBJ2-1; V gene: TRBV11-3; CDR3 protein: CASSPRDNGAEQFF
J gene: TRBJ2-7; V gene: TRBV6-6; CDR3 protein: CASSPRTGSSYEQYF
J gene: TRBJ1-2; V gene: TRBV5-6; CDR3 protein: CASSLGQGAYGYTF
J gene: TRBJ1-1; V gene: TRBV19; CDR3 protein: CASSRDRVSEAFF
J gene: TRBJ1-1; V gene: TRBV9; CDR3 protein: CASSLRGAGTEAFF
J gene: TRBJ2-1; V gene: TRBV19; CDR3 protein: CASSISPGTGYNEQFF
J gene: TRBJ1-6; V gene: TRBV2; CDR3 protein: CASSRGQGNSPLHF
J gene: TRBJ2-1; V gene: TRBV6-2/TRBV6-3; CDR3 protein: CASSHPGLRGYNEQFF
J gene: TRBJ1-1; V gene: TRBV7-3; CDR3 protein: CASRQGGNTEAFF
J gene: TRBJ2-7; V gene: TRBV5-6; CDR3 protein: CASSLGLAGAYEQYF
J gene: TRBJ1-5; V gene: TRBV13; CDR3 protein: CASSSSGQGASQPQHF
J gene: TRBJ2-4; V gene: TRBV11-3; CDR3 protein: CASSPPVLAGHKNIQYF
J gene: TRBJ1-1; V gene: TRBV6-1; CDR3 protein: CASSARWQGANTEAFF
J gene: TRBJ2-5; V gene: TRBV7-9; CDR3 protein: CASSSGWQETQYF
J gene: TRBJ2-7; V gene: TRBV7-9; CDR3 protein: CARKAGVGEQYF
J gene: TRBJ2-7; V gene: TRBV5-4; CDR3 protein: CASSFWTKAYEQYF
J gene: TRBJ2-5; V gene: TRBV5-4; CDR3 protein: CASSSVGTGGEETQYF
J gene: TRBJ1-2; V gene: TRBV5-8; CDR3 protein: CASTREQGIYGYTF
J gene: TRBJ1-2; V gene: TRBV5-1; CDR3 protein: CASSRGGDTGYTF
J gene: TRBJ1-1; V gene: TRBV27; CDR3 protein: CAVGGGLAEAFF
J gene: TRBJ2-7; V gene: TRBV11-3; CDR3 protein: CASRLGQGSYEQYF
J gene: TRBJ2-2; V gene: TRBV28; CDR3 protein: CASSTDRDVDTGELFF
J gene: TRBJ1-5; V gene: TRBV3-1/TRBV3-2; CDR3 protein: CASSLAGRNQPQHF
J gene: TRBJ1-5; V gene: TRBV10-2; CDR3 protein: CASSYQGYNQPQHF
J gene: TRBJ1-2; V gene: TRBV5-6; CDR3 protein: CASSSRQGGGYGYTF
J gene: TRBJ1-4; V gene: TRBV19; CDR3 protein: CASSIVPGSIGEKLFF
J gene: TRBJ1-5; V gene: TRBV7-8; CDR3 protein: CASSLSYGTGTNQPQHF
J gene: TRBJ2-1; V gene: TRBV4-2; CDR3 protein: CASSQNRLAGNNEQFF